The 32 T cell receptor beta chains in this list originate from one sample, sequenced in a study of T cell repertoires in aging, cancer and after chemotherapy. Rearranged V-D-J TRB sequences were amplified with a mixed TRB-A/B primer pool. MiXCR, applied by TCRdb to the multiplex PCR reads, yields one record per CDR3 protein. The sample contains 2,400 or so distinct CDR3 sequences, 20% to 25% of which appear only once. Peripheral blood genomic DNA, not sorted cells or RNA, was the template. Sequences were obtained from blood. Source of these receptors: a human donor with a blood cancer.

The J gene is TRBJ2-3, the V gene TRBV20-1; TRBD2 matches at 12 bases. Germline-derived CDR1 and CDR2 are DFQATT and SNEGSKA (reference sequence). CDR3 length equals 16 residues. The J segment lost 1 base and the V segment lost 5 bases, leaving 7 bases of the junction unmatched. CDR3 nucleotides: TGCAGTGCTCGACTAGCGGGAGCCGCCGGCACAGATACGCAGTATTTT. It yields the protein CSARLAGAAGTDTQYF.

This chain joins TRBV20-1 and TRBJ2-7, with 7 bases fitting TRBD2. After removal of 7 bases from V and 4 bases from J, the junction contained 10 bases not matched to a gene. Germline V lookup: CDR1 DFQATT, CDR2 SNEGSKA (reference sequence). The CDR3 is 13 amino acids. CDR3 nucleotides: TGCAGTGTTTACAGCGGGACTTTGTACGAGCAGTACTTC. Its protein is CSVYSGTLYEQYF.

This clonotype is labeled medium-sized (0.01 to 0.1%). The genes are TRBV5-4 and TRBJ2-3; maybe TRBD2 (5 bases). V lost 4 bases and J 0 bases, leaving 15 bases between the germline ends. The CDR3 sequence is 16 residues long. Germline CDR1 is SGHNT and CDR2 is YYREEE (reference sequence). This CDR3 reads CASSRAGGVSTDTQYF. The CDR3 DNA is TGTGCCAGCAGCCGGGCCGGAGGAGTTAGCACAGATACGCAGTATTTT.

The rearrangement joins TRBV25-1 to TRBJ2-7; D not certain. The CDR3 is 10 residues long. CDR1 is MGHDK, CDR2 SYGVNS, per germline. Between the trimmed V and J ends, which lost 3 bases and 5 bases, there was a span of 2 bases. The CDR3 reads CASSDHEQYF. CDR3 sequence (DNA): TGTGCCAGCAGTGACCACGAGCAGTACTTC.

The chain uses TRBV7-2 and TRBJ2-1; TRBD1 aligns across 10 bases. V shed 4 bases, J shed 8 bases, and the junction held 14 bases outside the gene matches. Germline V gives CDR1 SGHTA, CDR2 FQGNSA. The CDR3 spans 17 residues. CDR3 amino acids: CASSSPPDRGRDDEQFF. As DNA, the CDR3 is TGTGCCAGCAGCTCACCCCCGGACAGGGGGAGGGACGATGAGCAGTTCTTC.

This clonotype is medium-sized (0.01 to 0.1%) by share. V gene TRBV6-1 combines with J gene TRBJ1-1; 8 bases fit TRBD1. The CDR3 has 14 residues. Germline CDR1 MNHNS, CDR2 SASEGT. The V gene end was trimmed by 6 bases and the J gene end by 4 bases; junction bases not matched to a gene: 7. The CDR3 protein is CASRRDRSGTEAFF. In DNA, the CDR3 is TGTGCCAGCAGGAGGGACAGGTCCGGCACTGAAGCTTTCTTT.

The CDR3 region is CASSPQGNNYGYTF. CDR3 nucleotides: TGTGCCAGCTCACCGCAGGGGAACAACTATGGCTACACCTTC. The gene calls are TRBV18 and TRBJ1-2; weak D call: TRBD1 (6 bases). Germline V gives CDR1 KGHSH, CDR2 LQKENI. V lost 3 bases and J 2 bases, leaving 10 bases between the germline ends. The CDR3 spans 14 residues.

This clonotype has just a few counts. The rearrangement links TRBV7-2 to TRBJ2-7; 8 nucleotides match TRBD2. The CDR3 is made up of 15 amino acids. Trimming at V came to 5 bases and at J to 1 base, leaving 7 bases not matched to a gene. From germline, CDR1 is SGHTA and CDR2 FQGNSA. The CDR3 sequence is CASSPAGGGSYEQYF. The DNA of the CDR3 is TGTGCCAGCAGCCCGGCGGGGGGAGGATCCTACGAGCAGTACTTC.

The gene calls are TRBV27 and TRBJ2-7; TRBD2 might be the D (5 bases). CDR1 and CDR2 (germline): MNHEY, SMNVEV (reference sequence). V lost 3 bases and J 6 bases, leaving 9 bases between the germline ends. CDR3 length: 12 amino acids. CDR3 sequence: CASSFGGVEQYF. In nucleotides, the CDR3 is TGTGCCAGCAGTTTCGGAGGTGTCGAGCAGTACTTC.

This clonotype has just a few counts. The rearrangement links TRBV11-2 to TRBJ1-3; the D is unclear. Trimming removed 0 bases from V and 2 bases from J, with 17 bases in between. Germline assignment: CDR1 SGHAT and CDR2 FQNNGV. This CDR3 has 18 amino acids. The CDR3 nucleotides are TGTGCCAGCAGCTTAGATGTCCCCCTAAGATCGCCTGGAAACACCATATATTTT. Its protein product is CASSLDVPLRSPGNTIYF.

This chain connects TRBV28 to TRBJ1-4, with 8 bases fitting TRBD1. Trimming removed 6 bases from V and 5 bases from J; junction bases left unmatched: 8. Per the germline V gene, CDR1 is MDHEN and CDR2 is SYDVKM. This CDR3 region has 15 residues. CDR3 amino acids: CASRSGAGGNEKLFF. CDR3 sequence (DNA): TGTGCCAGCAGGAGTGGAGCAGGGGGCAATGAAAAACTGTTTTTT.

The chain couples TRBV28 to TRBJ2-7; 12 bases map to TRBD1. Trimming took 3 bases from V and 6 from J; bases not matched to a gene: 6. The length of the CDR3 is 15 residues. CDR1 is MDHEN, CDR2 SYDVKM, per germline. The CDR3 loop is CASSFSGTGGSEQYF. The CDR3 DNA sequence: TGTGCCAGCAGTTTTTCCGGGACAGGGGGCTCCGAGCAGTACTTC.

V usage is TRBV7-6 and J usage is TRBJ2-1, with a tentative D call TRBD2 (6 bases). Germline loops: CDR1 SGHVS, CDR2 FNYEAQ. The CDR3 runs to 15 residues. Trimming cost V 0 bases and J 3 bases, with 9 bases left between them. CDR3 loop: CASSLAGGDYNEQFF. The DNA of the CDR3 is TGTGCCAGCAGCTTAGCGGGGGGTGACTACAATGAGCAGTTCTTC.

The chain uses TRBV20-1 and TRBJ1-2, with a tentative D call TRBD1 (6 bases). The CDR3 runs 14 residues. Trimming left V 2 bases short and J 11 bases short, with 21 bases between. Germline CDR1 is DFQATT and CDR2 is SNEGSKA (reference sequence). DNA for the CDR3: TGCAGTGCTAGATTGCAGGGGCGCACAGACCGGTACACCTTC. Encoded protein: CSARLQGRTDRYTF.

This clonotype is classed as medium-sized. The chain has TRBV5-5 and TRBJ1-3; unclear D gene. This CDR3 spans 12 amino acids. Per the germline V gene, CDR1 is SGHKS and CDR2 is YYEKEE (reference sequence). Trimming took 1 base from V and 4 from J, leaving 3 bases between them. The CDR3 DNA reads as TGTGCCAGCAGCTTGCTGGGAAACACCATATATTTT. The encoded protein is CASSLLGNTIYF.

This clonotype qualifies as medium-sized. This chain uses TRBV13 with TRBJ2-3; no firm D call. Looked up from germline, CDR1 is PRHDT and CDR2 is FYEKMQ (reference sequence). CDR3 length: 14 amino acids. V lost 3 bases and J lost 3, with 10 bases in between. CDR3 loop: CASSLTPSTDTQYF. Written as DNA, the CDR3 is TGTGCCAGCAGCTTGACCCCCAGTACAGATACGCAGTATTTT.

The J gene is TRBJ2-7, the V gene TRBV27; D gene uncertain. This CDR3 spans 8 amino acids. CDR1 and CDR2 from the germline V gene are MNHEY and SMNVEV (reference sequence). The CDR3 DNA follows: TGTGCTTCCGGGGAGCAGTACTTC. As protein: CASGEQYF.

The rearrangement uses TRBV4-1 and TRBJ2-5; D not resolved. The CDR3 runs 14 residues. V lost 2 bases and J 1 base, leaving 8 bases between the germline ends. Germline V CDR1 and CDR2: MGHRA, YSYEKL. CDR3 sequence (DNA): TGCGCCAGCAGCCAATTAGGAGCCCAAGAGACCCAGTACTTC. It translates to CASSQLGAQETQYF.

By share, this clonotype ranks as large. The chain employs TRBV6-2 or TRBV6-3 and TRBJ2-3; D call uncertain. V lost 5 bases, J lost 1 base, and 13 bases lay in between. Germline lookup yields CDR1 MNHEY and CDR2 SVGEGT. CDR3 length: 15 residues. The CDR3 sequence is CASSATYKGTDTQYF. DNA of the CDR3: TGTGCCAGCAGTGCGACGTACAAGGGCACAGATACGCAGTATTTT.

This clonotype showed up just a few times. This chain uses TRBV10-3 with TRBJ2-7; weak D call: TRBD1 (5 bases). Trimming shortened V by 4 bases and J by 0 bases, and 13 bases separated the two germline ends. The CDR3 is made up of 15 amino acids. The germline V gene has CDR1 ENHRY and CDR2 SYGVKD. CDR3 residues: CAISGAGIASYEQYF. CDR3 coding DNA: TGTGCCATCAGTGGGGCAGGGATCGCCTCCTACGAGCAGTACTTC.

This CDR3 reads CASSPAAGGNNEQFF. The CDR3 nucleotides read TGTGCCAGTAGTCCAGCAGCGGGAGGTAACAATGAGCAGTTCTTC. The V gene is TRBV19, the J gene TRBJ2-1, with TRBD2 matching over 9 bases. CDR1 is LNHDA, CDR2 SQIVND, per germline (reference sequence). The junction had 7 bases not matched to a gene; V was cut back by 5 bases and J by 5 bases. The CDR3 has 15 amino acids.

For this clonotype: Possible read error: a much larger clone is one base away. This chain connects TRBV12-3 or TRBV12-4 to TRBJ2-5; 8 bases map to TRBD1. V shed 6 bases, J shed 5 bases, and the junction held 8 bases outside the gene matches. The CDR3 consists of 14 residues. The CDR3 loop reads CASSPLTGDETQYF. Written as DNA, the CDR3 is TGTGCCAGCAGCCCTCTGACAGGGGACGAGACCCAGTACTTC.

This clonotype was found a few times. This chain connects TRBV28 to TRBJ1-5, with no clear D. Per germline, CDR1 MDHEN and CDR2 SYDVKM. Trimming took off 6 bases at V and 5 bases at J, with 8 bases between the two ends. CDR3 length equals 12 residues. In DNA, the CDR3 is TGTGCCAGCAGCTCGACCTATCAGCCCCAGCATTTT. Encoded protein: CASSSTYQPQHF.

This clonotype is medium-sized (0.01 to 0.1%) in the sample. The chain has TRBV6-2 or TRBV6-3 and TRBJ2-3; D might be TRBD2 (5 bases). V lost 7 bases and J 4 bases, leaving 15 bases between the germline ends. There are 14 residues in the CDR3. CDR1 and CDR2 (germline): MNHEY, SVGEGT. CDR3 DNA: TGTGCCAGCATTCTGGGCGGAGCGGCAGATACGCAGTATTTT. Translation gives CASILGGAADTQYF.

This clonotype is medium-sized within its sample. The J gene is TRBJ2-7, the V gene TRBV15; 10 nucleotides line up with TRBD1. Per germline, CDR1 LNHNV and CDR2 YYDKDF (reference sequence). V gave up 3 bases and J gave up 2 bases; unmatched junction bases: 13. The CDR3 spans 18 residues. The DNA of the CDR3 is TGTGCCACCAGCAGCACCGTAGGGACAGGGGTCGGGGCCTACGAGCAGTACTTC. It codes for CATSSTVGTGVGAYEQYF.

By share of the sample, this clonotype is medium-sized. The chain has TRBV6-2 or TRBV6-3 and TRBJ2-1; the match to TRBD2 covers 8 bases. Unmatched junction bases numbered 13, after V lost 7 bases and J lost 2 bases. Germline lookup yields CDR1 MNHEY and CDR2 SVGEGT. This CDR3 has 17 residues. The CDR3 sequence is CASIGRAGAGAYNEQFF. The DNA of the CDR3 is TGTGCCAGCATTGGAAGAGCGGGAGCTGGTGCCTACAATGAGCAGTTCTTC.

By sample share, this clonotype is medium-sized. J is TRBJ1-1 and V is TRBV13; TRBD1 might be the D (6 bases). The CDR3 is 13 residues long. CDR1 and CDR2 (germline): PRHDT, FYEKMQ (reference sequence). V lost 3 bases to trimming and J lost 4 bases, with 9 bases between them. This CDR3 is CASSLGGGTEAFF. The CDR3, as DNA: TGTGCCAGCAGCTTGGGGGGCGGCACTGAAGCTTTCTTT.

The V and J genes are TRBV27 and TRBJ2-5, with 8 bases lining up with TRBD1. This CDR3 has 13 residues. After removal of 6 bases from V and 5 bases from J, the junction contained 5 bases not matched to a gene. Germline lookup yields CDR1 MNHEY and CDR2 SMNVEV (reference sequence). DNA for the CDR3: TGTGCCAGCAGCTGGACAGGGCGGGAGACCCAGTACTTC. It yields the protein CASSWTGRETQYF.

This clonotype is labeled as large. The gene calls are TRBV19 and TRBJ2-2; 7 bases match TRBD2. The germline V gene has CDR1 LNHDA and CDR2 SQIVND (reference sequence). The V segment lost 3 bases and the J segment 4 bases; nucleotides outside the gene matches: 8. The CDR3 runs 16 residues. For the CDR3, the DNA is TGTGCCAGTAGTATTCTCGCCGGGAGGCCCACCGGGGAGCTGTTTTTT. This translates into CASSILAGRPTGELFF.

V gene TRBV12-3 or TRBV12-4 combines with J gene TRBJ1-1; the D is unclear. V shed 2 bases and J shed 3 bases, with 10 bases lying between them. The CDR3 consists of 14 residues. CDR3 residues: CASSLSWGDTEAFF. DNA of the CDR3: TGTGCCAGCAGTTTATCGTGGGGAGACACTGAAGCTTTCTTT.

This clonotype has more than one count but fewer than ten. The rearrangement links TRBV20-1 to TRBJ2-3; D may be TRBD2 (5 bases). The germline V gene has CDR1 DFQATT and CDR2 SNEGSKA (reference sequence). The length of the CDR3 is 12 residues. Trimming removed 3 bases from V and 2 bases from J, with 6 bases in between. The CDR3 bases are TGCAGTGCTAGCGGGGACACAGATACGCAGTATTTT. Its translation: CSASGDTDTQYF.

This chain connects TRBV6-5 to TRBJ2-1, with 10 bases that match TRBD2. V lost 6 bases and J lost 8; bases outside the gene matches: 10. From germline, CDR1 is MNHEY and CDR2 SVGAGI. This CDR3 has 15 amino acids. The CDR3 DNA reads as TGTGCCAGCAGAGCTCTAGCGGGAGACGTTGATGAGCAGTTCTTC. Translating it yields CASRALAGDVDEQFF.